These T cell receptor beta chains were read from a single sample in a study of blood T cell repertoires in COVID-19. Sequencing was performed with immunoSEQ multiplex PCR; in TCRdb, only in-frame clones are kept and a portion is missing. Of under 90,000 clones in the sample, 70% to 90% are singletons; the top ten hold around 3.5%. Source material: peripheral blood. The receptors were gathered from a woman between 45 and 65 years old with COVID-19, enrolled during active disease. The CDR3 runs from the conserved cysteine through the conserved F or W. The D gene is left open where the match is weak. Clone size appears in some rows only: once, few, many, or a class for an expanded clone.

J,V,size,D,CDR3,DNA
TRBJ1-1,TRBV4-2,few,.,CASHSLKNTEAFF,TGTGCCAGCCACAGTTTAAAGAACACTGAAGCTTTCTTT
TRBJ2-2,TRBV4-2,.,TRBD2,CASSQDRTSGGDWDTGELFF,TGTGCCAGCAGCCAAGATAGGACTAGCGGGGGGGATTGGGACACCGGGGAGCTGTTTTTT
TRBJ1-1,TRBV24-1,.,TRBD1,CAAQPGQGNTEAFF,TGTGCCGCCCAACCGGGACAGGGAAACACTGAAGCTTTCTTT
TRBJ2-1,TRBV5-1,.,TRBD2,CASSSAGVDRNEQFF,TGCGCCAGCAGCTCAGCGGGAGTGGATAGGAATGAGCAGTTCTTC
TRBJ2-3,TRBV29-1,once,.,CSVETASDTQYF,TGCAGCGTTGAGACAGCGTCAGATACGCAGTATTTT
TRBJ2-5,TRBV2,.,TRBD2,CASSDAGTTQETQYF,TGTGCCAGCAGTGACGCCGGGACTACCCAAGAGACCCAGTACTTC
TRBJ2-7,TRBV25-1,.,.,CASSAQVIGEQYF,TGTGCCAGCAGTGCCCAGGTGATCGGCGAGCAGTACTTC
TRBJ1-6,TRBV4-1,.,.,CASSQGGLRKSPLHF,TGCGCCAGCAGCCAAGGGGGACTCCGTAAATCGCCCCTCCACTTT
TRBJ1-3,TRBV6-1,.,TRBD1,CASSAGGLTSGNTIYF,TGTGCCAGCAGTGCAGGGGGCCTAACCTCTGGAAACACCATATATTTT
TRBJ2-7,TRBV3-1/TRBV3-2,.,TRBD2,CASSRKPGLAGWASSYEQYF,TGTGCCAGCAGCCGAAAGCCCGGACTAGCGGGATGGGCAAGCTCCTACGAGCAGTACTTC
TRBJ2-1,TRBV18,.,.,CASSKQTPGAGDEQFF,TGTGCCAGCTCCAAACAGACCCCAGGGGCGGGTGATGAGCAGTTCTTC
TRBJ2-7,TRBV3-1/TRBV3-2,.,TRBD2,CASSQGPSGRYEQYF,TGTGCCAGCAGCCAAGGTCCTAGCGGGAGGTACGAGCAGTACTTC
TRBJ2-1,TRBV7-9,.,TRBD1,CASSFETGGRDEQFF,TGTGCCAGCAGCTTCGAGACAGGGGGTCGCGATGAGCAGTTCTTC
TRBJ2-1,TRBV11-2,many,.,CASRLSLDRGNEQFF,TGTGCCAGCAGGCTCTCGCTCGACAGAGGCAATGAGCAGTTCTTC
TRBJ2-5,TRBV28,.,TRBD2,CASSFQGGRETQYF,TGTGCCAGCAGTTTTCAGGGCGGGAGGGAGACCCAGTACTTC
TRBJ1-6,TRBV4-3,.,TRBD1,CASSHGQGRDSPLHF,TGCGCCAGCAGCCACGGACAGGGGAGAGATTCACCCCTCCACTTT
TRBJ1-5,TRBV4-2,few,.,CASSQGPQGPGSNQPQHF,TGTGCCAGCAGCCAAGGTCCTCAGGGCCCAGGGAGCAATCAGCCCCAGCATTTT
TRBJ1-5,TRBV28,.,.,CASTPNRVLNQPQHF,TGTGCCAGCACCCCTAACAGGGTGTTAAATCAGCCCCAGCATTTT
TRBJ2-3,TRBV19,.,.,CASSTSEELPDTQYF,TGTGCCAGTAGCACGAGCGAGGAACTGCCAGATACGCAGTATTTT
TRBJ2-5,TRBV3-1/TRBV3-2,.,.,CASSPDSRETQYF,TGTGCCAGCAGTCCCGACAGCCGCGAGACCCAGTACTTC
TRBJ1-1,TRBV4-1,.,TRBD1,CASSQDLRGTGMDTEAFF,TGCGCCAGCAGCCAAGATCTTAGGGGGACAGGGATGGACACTGAAGCTTTCTTT
TRBJ2-3,TRBV7-3,.,.,CASSLTGLRKDTQYF,TGTGCCAGCAGCTTAACGGGTTTGAGGAAAGATACGCAGTATTTT
TRBJ2-1,TRBV7-3,.,.,CASSPLGGNEQFF,TGTGCCAGCAGCCCTTTAGGAGGAAATGAGCAGTTCTTC
TRBJ1-5,TRBV21-1,.,.,CASSKGTASNQPQHF,TGTGCCAGCAGCAAAGGGACAGCCAGCAATCAGCCCCAGCATTTT
TRBJ2-2,TRBV5-1,.,.,CASSFSLRNSANTGELFF,TGCGCCAGCAGCTTTTCACTGAGAAATAGTGCGAACACCGGGGAGCTGTTTTTT
TRBJ1-4,TRBV30,.,.,CAWSVYINEKLFF,TGTGCCTGGAGTGTATATATTAATGAAAAACTGTTTTTT